This T cell receptor (beta chain) was recorded in a study of cytotoxic CD8 clonotypes in ibrutinib-treated CLL. Study-wide results and caveats: Relative to age-matched healthy donors, clonality at baseline was higher, and it tracked circulating CD8+ T-cell counts.

Regarding this clone: Its antigen is unknown.

V trimming: 3 bases; J trimming: 4 bases; junction bases outside the gene matches: 13. Germline V lookup: CDR1 SGHDT, CDR2 YYEEEE. This CDR3 has 18 residues. Generated by immunoSEQ multiplex PCR, the TCRdb table keeps only in-frame clones and is missing some. The sample records about 300,000 clones, 67% being singletons. V gene TRBV5-6 combines with J gene TRBJ2-1, with 10 bases matching TRBD2. This sequence was found in a human donor with chronic lymphocytic leukemia. Sequencing was performed on PBMCs, taken after 36 months of ibrutinib treatment. Written as DNA, the CDR3 is TGTGCCAGCAGCTCCTTAGCGGGAGGAAACACGGAATACAATGAGCAGTTCTTC. It is translated as CASSSLAGGNTEYNEQFF.